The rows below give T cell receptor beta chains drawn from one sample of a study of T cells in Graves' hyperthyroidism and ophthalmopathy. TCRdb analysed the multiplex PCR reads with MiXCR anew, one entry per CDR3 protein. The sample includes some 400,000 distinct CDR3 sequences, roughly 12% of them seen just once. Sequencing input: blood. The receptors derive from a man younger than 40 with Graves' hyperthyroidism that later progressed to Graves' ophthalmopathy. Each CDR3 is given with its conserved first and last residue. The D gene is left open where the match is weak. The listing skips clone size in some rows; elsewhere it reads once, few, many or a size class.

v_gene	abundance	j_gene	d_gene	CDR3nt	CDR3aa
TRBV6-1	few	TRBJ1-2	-	TGTGCCAGCAGCTTACCATTTCAGCGGCCCTATGGCTACACCTTC	CASSLPFQRPYGYTF
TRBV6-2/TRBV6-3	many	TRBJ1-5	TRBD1	TGTGCCAGCAGTTATTACAGGGGTAACAATCAGCCCCAGCATTTT	CASSYYRGNNQPQHF
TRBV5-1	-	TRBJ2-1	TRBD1	TGCGCCAGCAGTACAGGGGTAAATGAGCAGTTCTTC	CASSTGVNEQFF
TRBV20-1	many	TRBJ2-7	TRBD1	TGCAGTGCAACTCGGACAGGCGACTCCTACGAGCAGTACTTC	CSATRTGDSYEQYF
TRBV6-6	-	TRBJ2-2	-	TGTGCCAGCAGTTACTCGAGCGCTTTCTTTTCGAACACCGGGGAGCTGTTTTTT	CASSYSSAFFSNTGELFF
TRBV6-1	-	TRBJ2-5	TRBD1	TGTGCCAGCAGGCCGGGACAGGGGTTGGTCCAGTACTTC	CASRPGQGLVQYF
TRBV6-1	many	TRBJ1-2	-	TGTGCCAGCAGTGAAGCGGGGCACTTCTATGGCTACACCTTC	CASSEAGHFYGYTF
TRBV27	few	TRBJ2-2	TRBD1	TGTGCCAGCAGTTTAGGGACAGAATACACCGGGGAGCTGTTTTTT	CASSLGTEYTGELFF
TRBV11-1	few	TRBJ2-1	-	TGTGCCAGCAGCCCTCAGGGTGGTCGGGCCTACAATGAGCAGTTCTTC	CASSPQGGRAYNEQFF
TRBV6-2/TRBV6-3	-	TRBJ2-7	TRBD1	TGTGCCAGCAGTTATCACAGGGGGAGAAGGTACGAGCAGTACTTC	CASSYHRGRRYEQYF
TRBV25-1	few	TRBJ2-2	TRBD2	TGTGCCAGCGGCGGGGGTCGGGCCCCTGGGCTGTTTTTT	CASGGGRAPGLFF
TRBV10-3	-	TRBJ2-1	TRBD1	TGTGCCATCAGTGAGTCGAAGGGGGCAGGGCCCAATGAGCAGTTCTTC	CAISESKGAGPNEQFF
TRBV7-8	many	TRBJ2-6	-	TGTGCCAGCAGCTTAGCACCTAGAACCGGGGCCAACGTCCTGACTTTC	CASSLAPRTGANVLTF
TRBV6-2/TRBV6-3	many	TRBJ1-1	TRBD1	TGTGCCAGCAGTTATGTCTTCGACAGGGCAATATCGCGCACTGAAGCTTTCTTT	CASSYVFDRAISRTEAFF
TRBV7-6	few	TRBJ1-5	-	TGTGCCAGCCGCCGGGGGAATAGCAATCAGCCCCAGCATTTT	CASRRGNSNQPQHF
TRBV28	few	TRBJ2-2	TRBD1	TGTGCCAGCAGTCTGGACAGGAGCACCGGGGAGCTGTTTTTT	CASSLDRSTGELFF
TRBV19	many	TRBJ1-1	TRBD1	TGTGCCAGTAGTTTCCTCAGGGGGCGGAACACTGAAGCTTTCTTT	CASSFLRGRNTEAFF
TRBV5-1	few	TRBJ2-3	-	TGCGCCAGCAGCTTCACTTTCACAGATACGCAGTATTTT	CASSFTFTDTQYF
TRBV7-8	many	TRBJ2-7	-	TGTGCCAGCAGCTGGAATGAGGGGGGTTACGAGCAGTACTTC	CASSWNEGGYEQYF
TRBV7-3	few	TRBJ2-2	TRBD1	TGTGCCAGCAGCGCCGCGACAGGGCGCGAGGGGGAGCTGTTTTTT	CASSAATGREGELFF
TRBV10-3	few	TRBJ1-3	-	TGTGCCATCAGTGCCATCTCTGGAAACACCATATATTTT	CAISAISGNTIYF
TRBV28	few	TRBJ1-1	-	TGTGCCAGCAGTTTATATGCACGGGAGAGCACTGAAGCTTTCTTT	CASSLYARESTEAFF
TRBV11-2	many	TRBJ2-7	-	TGTGCCAGTGCTTTGGCAGGAGCCTACGAGCAGTACTTC	CASALAGAYEQYF
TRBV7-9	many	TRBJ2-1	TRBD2	TGTGCCAGCACCGTCAAGCGGGAGAACAATGAGCAGTTCTTC	CASTVKRENNEQFF
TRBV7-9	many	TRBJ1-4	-	TGTGCCAGCAGCTCCGGGAGTAGGGCTAATGAAAAACTGTTTTTT	CASSSGSRANEKLFF
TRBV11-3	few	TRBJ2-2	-	TGTGCCAGCAGCCCGTTGGTGGTCGGGGAGCTGTTTTTT	CASSPLVVGELFF
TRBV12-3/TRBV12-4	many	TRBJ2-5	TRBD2	TGTGCCAGCAGGCCTGGGTGGGGGGGAGAGACCCAGTACTTC	CASRPGWGGETQYF
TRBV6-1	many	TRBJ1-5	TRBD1	TGTGCCAGCAGTTCACACAGGGGGGGCAATCAGCCCCAGCATTTT	CASSSHRGGNQPQHF
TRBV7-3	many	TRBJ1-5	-	TGTGCCAGCAGCTTAACCGGGACGGGAAATCAGCCCCAGCATTTT	CASSLTGTGNQPQHF
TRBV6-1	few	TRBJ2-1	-	TGTGCCAGCAGGAAACAAGCGAGGCCCGTCGGTGAGCAGTTCTTC	CASRKQARPVGEQFF
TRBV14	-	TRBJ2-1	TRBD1	TGTGCCAGCAGCCAAGATCTTCGGACAGGGGGCAACAATGAGCAGTTCTTC	CASSQDLRTGGNNEQFF
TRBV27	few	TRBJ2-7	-	TGTGCCAGCAGTTTGTCACAGCACTACGAGCAGTACTTC	CASSLSQHYEQYF
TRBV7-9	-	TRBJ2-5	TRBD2	TGTGCCAGCAGCCCCGGGACTAGCGGGTTAGAAGAGACCCAGTACTTC	CASSPGTSGLEETQYF
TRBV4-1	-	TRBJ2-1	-	TGCGCCAGCAGCCACAACAGGGCTGAGCAGTTCTTC	CASSHNRAEQFF
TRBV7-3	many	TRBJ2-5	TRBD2	TGTGCCAGCAGCTTAAGCGGGGGGAAAGAGACCCAGTACTTC	CASSLSGGKETQYF
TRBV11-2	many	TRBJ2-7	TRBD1	TGTGCCAGCAGCCACAGGGGTCTGTTCTACGAGCAGTACTTC	CASSHRGLFYEQYF
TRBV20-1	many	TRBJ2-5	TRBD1	TGCAGTGCTAGAATTACAGGGGAAGAGACCCAGTACTTC	CSARITGEETQYF
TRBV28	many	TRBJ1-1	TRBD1	TGTGCCAGCAGTTTAGGGAGGGGGCGTTTGGGTACTGAAGCTTTCTTT	CASSLGRGRLGTEAFF
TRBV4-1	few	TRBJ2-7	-	TGCGCCAGCAGCCAAGATCTGTCGAGGAGCTCCTACGAGCAGTACTTC	CASSQDLSRSSYEQYF
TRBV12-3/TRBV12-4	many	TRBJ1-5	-	TGTGCCAGCCAAAGGCAGATGAATCAGCCCCAGCATTTT	CASQRQMNQPQHF
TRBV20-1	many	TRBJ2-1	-	TGCAGTGCAATGGACAGCTCCTACAATGAGCAGTTCTTC	CSAMDSSYNEQFF
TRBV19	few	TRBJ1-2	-	TGTGCCAGTAGTATTTACCCCCCAGGGGCATCGATCTATGGCTACACCTTC	CASSIYPPGASIYGYTF
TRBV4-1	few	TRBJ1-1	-	TGCGCCAGCAGCCAAGACCCGGAGAACACTGAAGCTTTCTTT	CASSQDPENTEAFF
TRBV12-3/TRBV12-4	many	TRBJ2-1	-	TGTGCCAGCAGTTCCGCCTTCTACAATGAGCAGTTCTTC	CASSSAFYNEQFF
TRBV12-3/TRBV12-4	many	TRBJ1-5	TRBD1	TGTGCCACCGCAGGGGGGAATGGGTATCAGCCCCAGCATTTT	CATAGGNGYQPQHF
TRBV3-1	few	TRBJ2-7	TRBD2	TGTGCCAGCAGCCAAGAAGCGGGGGGCCTCTACGAGCAGTACTTC	CASSQEAGGLYEQYF
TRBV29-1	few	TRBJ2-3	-	TGCAGCGTCCGGGTACCCCGAAGGACGGCATATACGCAGTATTTT	CSVRVPRRTAYTQYF
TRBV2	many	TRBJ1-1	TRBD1	TGTGCCAGCAGTGCCCCCGGGACAGGGGGCCTTGAAGCTTTCTTT	CASSAPGTGGLEAFF
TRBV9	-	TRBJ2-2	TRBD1	TGTGCCAGCAGCCAGGGACAGGGTCAGACCGGGGAGCTGTTTTTT	CASSQGQGQTGELFF
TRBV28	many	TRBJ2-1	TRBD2	TGTGCCAGCAGTTCTCCTAGCCGGGGGGGTATCTTTTACAATGAGCAGTTCTTC	CASSSPSRGGIFYNEQFF
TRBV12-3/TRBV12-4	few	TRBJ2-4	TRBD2	TGTGCCAGCAGTTTAGGGACTAGCGGAAAAAACATTCAGTACTTC	CASSLGTSGKNIQYF
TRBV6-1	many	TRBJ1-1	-	TGTGCCAGCATTATAAACACTGAAGCTTTCTTT	CASIINTEAFF